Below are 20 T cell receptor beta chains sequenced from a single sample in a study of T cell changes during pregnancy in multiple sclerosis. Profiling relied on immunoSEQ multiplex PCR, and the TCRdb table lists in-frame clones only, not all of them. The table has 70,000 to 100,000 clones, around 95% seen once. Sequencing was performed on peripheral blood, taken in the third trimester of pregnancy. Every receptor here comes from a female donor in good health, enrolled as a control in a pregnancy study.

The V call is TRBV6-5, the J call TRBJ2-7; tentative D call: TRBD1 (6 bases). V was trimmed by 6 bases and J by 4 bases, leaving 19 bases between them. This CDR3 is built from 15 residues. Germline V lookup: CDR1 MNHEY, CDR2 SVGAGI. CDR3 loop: CASRGYRDTLYEQYF. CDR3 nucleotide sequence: TGTGCCAGCAGAGGATACCGGGACACTCTTTACGAGCAGTACTTC.

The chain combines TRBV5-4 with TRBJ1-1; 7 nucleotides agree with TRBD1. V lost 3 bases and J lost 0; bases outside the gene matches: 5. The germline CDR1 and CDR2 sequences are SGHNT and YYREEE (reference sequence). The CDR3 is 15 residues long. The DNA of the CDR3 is TGTGCCAGCAGCTCAGGGGGGACAGTGAACACTGAAGCTTTCTTT. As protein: CASSSGGTVNTEAFF.

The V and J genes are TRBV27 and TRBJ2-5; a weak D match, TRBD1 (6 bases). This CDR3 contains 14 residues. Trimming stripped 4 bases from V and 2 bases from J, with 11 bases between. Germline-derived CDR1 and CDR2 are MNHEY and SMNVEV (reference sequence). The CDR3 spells CASSYQGIQETQYF. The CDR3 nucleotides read TGTGCCAGCAGTTATCAGGGGATACAAGAGACCCAGTACTTC.

CDR3 amino acids: CASSGAWGPQETQYF. The CDR3, as DNA: TGTGCCAGCAGTGGAGCGTGGGGCCCCCAAGAGACCCAGTACTTC. The chain employs TRBV27 and TRBJ2-5, with a possible D match to TRBD1 (5 bases). The CDR3 covers 15 residues. Germline values: CDR1 MNHEY, CDR2 SMNVEV (reference sequence). V was cut by 5 bases and J by 1 base, with 14 bases left in between.

The CDR3 DNA follows: TGCGCCAGCAGCTTTGGGTCGGACAGACAAGAGACCCAGTACTTC. Protein sequence: CASSFGSDRQETQYF. This chain uses TRBV5-1 with TRBJ2-5; TRBD1 is a possible D gene (6 bases). V lost 2 bases, J lost 2 bases, and 13 bases lay in between. This CDR3 has 15 residues. Germline CDR1 and CDR2: SGHRS and YFSETQ. Full variable domain (rest looked up from reference TRBV5-1 and TRBJ2-5): KAGVTQTPRYLIKTRGQQVTLSCSPISGHRSVSWYQQTPGQGLQFLFEYFSETQRNKGNFPGRFSGRQFSNSRSEMNVSTLELGDSALYLCASSFGSDRQETQYFGPGTRLLVL.

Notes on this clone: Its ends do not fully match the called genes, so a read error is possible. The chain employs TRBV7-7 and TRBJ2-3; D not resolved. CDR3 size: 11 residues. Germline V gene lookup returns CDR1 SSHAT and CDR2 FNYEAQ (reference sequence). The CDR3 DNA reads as TGTGCTAGCAGCCTGTCAGATACGCAGTATTTT. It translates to CASSLSDTQYF.

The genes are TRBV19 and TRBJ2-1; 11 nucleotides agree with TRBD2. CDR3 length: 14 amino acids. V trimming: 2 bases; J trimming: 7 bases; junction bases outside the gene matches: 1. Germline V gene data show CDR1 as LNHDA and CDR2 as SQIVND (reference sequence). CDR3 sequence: CASSITSGRNEQFF. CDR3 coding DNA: TGTGCCAGTAGTATAACTAGCGGGAGAAATGAGCAGTTCTTC.

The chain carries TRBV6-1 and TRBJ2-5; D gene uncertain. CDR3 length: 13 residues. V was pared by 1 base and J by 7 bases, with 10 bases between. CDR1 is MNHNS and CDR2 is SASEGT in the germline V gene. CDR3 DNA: TGTGCCAGCAGTGAAGGTTCTAGAGGGACCCAGTACTTC. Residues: CASSEGSRGTQYF.

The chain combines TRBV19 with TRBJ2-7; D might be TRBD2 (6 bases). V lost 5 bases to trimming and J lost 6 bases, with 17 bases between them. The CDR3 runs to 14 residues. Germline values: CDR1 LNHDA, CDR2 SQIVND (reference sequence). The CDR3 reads CASSHRDWALEQYF. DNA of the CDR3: TGTGCCAGTAGTCACCGGGACTGGGCTCTCGAGCAGTACTTC.

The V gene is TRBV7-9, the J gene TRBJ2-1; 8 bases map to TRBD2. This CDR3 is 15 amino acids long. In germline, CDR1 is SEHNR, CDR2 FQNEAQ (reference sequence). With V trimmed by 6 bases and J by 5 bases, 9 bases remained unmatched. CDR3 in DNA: TGTGCCAGCAGTCTTAGCGGGACCGTCAACAATGAGCAGTTCTTC. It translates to CASSLSGTVNNEQFF.

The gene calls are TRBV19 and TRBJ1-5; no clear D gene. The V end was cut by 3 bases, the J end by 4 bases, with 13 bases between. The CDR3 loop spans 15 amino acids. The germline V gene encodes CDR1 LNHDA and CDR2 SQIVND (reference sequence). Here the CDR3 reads CASSIYAGGNQPQHF. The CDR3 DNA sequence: TGTGCCAGTAGTATTTACGCAGGAGGGAATCAGCCCCAGCATTTT.

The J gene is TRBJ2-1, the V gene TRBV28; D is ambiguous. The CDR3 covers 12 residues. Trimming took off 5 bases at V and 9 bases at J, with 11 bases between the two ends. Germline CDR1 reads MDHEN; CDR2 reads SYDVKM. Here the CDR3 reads CASSVDKPEQFF. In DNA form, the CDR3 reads TGTGCCAGCAGTGTAGATAAGCCTGAGCAGTTCTTC. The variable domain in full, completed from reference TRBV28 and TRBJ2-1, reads DVKVTQSSRYLVKRTGEKVFLECVQDMDHENMFWYRQDPGLGLRLIYFSYDVKMKEKGDIPEGYSVSREKKERFSLILESASTNQTSMYLCASSVDKPEQFFGPGTRLTVL.

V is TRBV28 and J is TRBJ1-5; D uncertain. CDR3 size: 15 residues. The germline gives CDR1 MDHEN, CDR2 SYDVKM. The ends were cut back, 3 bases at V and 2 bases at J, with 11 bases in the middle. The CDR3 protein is CASSLGSGGNQPQHF. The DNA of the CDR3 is TGTGCCAGCAGTTTGGGTTCCGGAGGCAATCAGCCCCAGCATTTT.

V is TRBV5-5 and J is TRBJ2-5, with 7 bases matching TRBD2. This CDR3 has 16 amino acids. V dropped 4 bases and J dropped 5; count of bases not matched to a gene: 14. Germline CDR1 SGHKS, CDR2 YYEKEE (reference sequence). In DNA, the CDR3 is TGTGCCAGCAGCCGGAGCCTTCGAGAAGCGGGGGAGACCCAGTACTTC. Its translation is CASSRSLREAGETQYF.

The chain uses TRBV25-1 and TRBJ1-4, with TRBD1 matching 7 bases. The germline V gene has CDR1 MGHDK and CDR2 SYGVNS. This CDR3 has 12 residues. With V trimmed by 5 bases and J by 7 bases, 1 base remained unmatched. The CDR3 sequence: CASSPGGEKLFF. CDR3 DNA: TGTGCCAGCAGTCCAGGGGGTGAAAAACTGTTTTTT. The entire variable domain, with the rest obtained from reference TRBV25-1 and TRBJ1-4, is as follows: EADIYQTPRYLVIGTGKKITLECSQTMGHDKMYWYQQDPGMELHLIHYSYGVNSTEKGDLSSESTVSRIRTEHFPLTLESARPSHTSQYLCASSPGGEKLFFGSGTQLSVL.

This CDR3 reads CASSFNRAYEQYF. For the CDR3, the DNA is TGTGCCAGCAGTTTCAACAGGGCTTACGAGCAGTACTTC. The chain joins TRBV27 to TRBJ2-7, with D perhaps TRBD1 (6 bases). The germline CDR1 and CDR2 sequences are MNHEY and SMNVEV (reference sequence). The CDR3 has 13 residues. V lost 3 bases to trimming and J lost 4 bases, with 10 bases between them.

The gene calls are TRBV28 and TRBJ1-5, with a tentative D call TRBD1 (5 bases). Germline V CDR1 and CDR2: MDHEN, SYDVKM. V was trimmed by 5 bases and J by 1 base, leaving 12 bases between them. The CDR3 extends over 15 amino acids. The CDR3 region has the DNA TGTGCCAGCAGTCGCACAGGAGCCAGCAATCAGCCCCAGCATTTT. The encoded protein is CASSRTGASNQPQHF.

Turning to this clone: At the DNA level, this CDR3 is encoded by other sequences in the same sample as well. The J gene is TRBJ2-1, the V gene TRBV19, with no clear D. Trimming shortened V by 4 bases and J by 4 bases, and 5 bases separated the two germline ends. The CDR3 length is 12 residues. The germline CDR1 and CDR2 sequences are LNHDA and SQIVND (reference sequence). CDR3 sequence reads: CASSSGYNEQFF. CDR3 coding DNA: TGTGCCAGTAGTAGCGGATACAATGAGCAGTTCTTC.

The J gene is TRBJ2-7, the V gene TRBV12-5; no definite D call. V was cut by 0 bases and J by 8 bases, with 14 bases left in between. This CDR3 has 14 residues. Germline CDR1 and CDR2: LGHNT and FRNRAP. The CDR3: CASGLVLSNGKQYF. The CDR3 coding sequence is TGTGCTAGTGGTTTGGTACTAAGTAACGGAAAGCAGTACTTC.

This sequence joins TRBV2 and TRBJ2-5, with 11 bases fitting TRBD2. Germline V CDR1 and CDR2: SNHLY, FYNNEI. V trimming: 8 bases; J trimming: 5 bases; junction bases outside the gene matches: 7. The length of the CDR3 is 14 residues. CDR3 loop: CASGLAGGGETQYF. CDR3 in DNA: TGTGCCAGCGGTCTAGCGGGAGGTGGGGAGACCCAGTACTTC.